This T cell receptor (beta chain) was retrieved from a study of T cell repertoires in cytomegalovirus infection. A word on this clonotype: Its target is not known.

V dropped 2 bases and J dropped 6 bases, with 7 bases sitting between them. Germline V gene data show CDR1 as KGHDR and CDR2 as SFDVKD. CDR3 size: 13 residues. In TCRdb, the reads were re-called with MiXCR into one record per CDR3 protein. The repertoire includes about 920,000 distinct CDR3 sequences, about a third of them detected once, and more than 13% sits in the top ten. This receptor was obtained from a human donor in good health (CMV status not recorded). Some clones in this sample may be carry-over from other donors' samples. This chain joins TRBV24-1 and TRBJ2-1, with a possible D match to TRBD2 (5 bases). The sample in question was cultured CD8+ T cells from PBMCs, obtained from culture after CMV antigen stimulation. DNA of the CDR3: TGTGCCACCAGTGATTCAGGAGGCAATGAGCAGTTCTTC. Amino acid sequence: CATSDSGGNEQFF.